This T cell receptor beta chain was sequenced for a study of CD8+ T cells in alopecia areata. Specified treatment: oral pan-JAK inhibitor, 5-10 mg twice daily. cDNA reverse transcribed from extracted RNA served as the sequencing template. Method: immunoSEQ multiplex PCR; TCRdb's copy keeps in-frame clones and lacks some. The sample holds about 140,000 clones, around 86% seen once. V was shortened by 2 bases and J by 2 bases, with 11 bases between the two germline ends. Germline CDR1 SGDLS, CDR2 YYNGEE. The CDR3 runs 15 residues. This clonotype was sampled from a human donor with alopecia areata. The chain employs TRBV9 and TRBJ2-1; D may be TRBD1 (5 bases). The sequencing used CD8+ T cells sorted from blood, collected at week 4, from a patient treated with tofacitinib. The CDR3 reads CASSVDSSPYNEQFF. As DNA, the CDR3 is TGTGCCAGCAGCGTCGACAGCTCGCCCTACAATGAGCAGTTCTTC.